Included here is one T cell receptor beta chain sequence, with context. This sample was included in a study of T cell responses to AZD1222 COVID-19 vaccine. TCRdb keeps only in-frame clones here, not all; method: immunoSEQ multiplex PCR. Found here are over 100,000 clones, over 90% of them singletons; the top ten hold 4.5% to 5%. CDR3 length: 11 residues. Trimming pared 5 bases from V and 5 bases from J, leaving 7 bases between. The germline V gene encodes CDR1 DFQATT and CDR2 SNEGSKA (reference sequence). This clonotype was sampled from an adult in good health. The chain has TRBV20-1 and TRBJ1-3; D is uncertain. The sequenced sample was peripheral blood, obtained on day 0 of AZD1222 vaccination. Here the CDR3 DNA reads TGCAGTGCTTCCGACCGAAACACCATATATTTT. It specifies CSASDRNTIYF.